This TCR beta chain was retrieved from a study of blood T cell repertoires in COVID-19. Using immunoSEQ multiplex PCR, the repertoire was profiled, and TCRdb retains in-frame clones only, with some absent. The sample has around 70,000 clones; approximately 80% are singletons. CDR1 is LGHDT, CDR2 YNNKEL, per germline (reference sequence). V lost 3 bases to trimming and J lost 3 bases, with 21 bases between them. The CDR3 contains 17 residues. The source is a woman aged 60-75 years with acute or convalescent COVID-19. The sequencing sample was made of peripheral blood. The gene calls are TRBV3-1 (or the pseudogene TRBV3-2) and TRBJ2-7; perhaps TRBD1 as D (6 bases). DNA for the CDR3: TGTGCCAGCAGCCAGGTCCCAGCAGGGGCCCCCCTCTACGAGCAGTACTTC. As protein: CASSQVPAGAPLYEQYF.